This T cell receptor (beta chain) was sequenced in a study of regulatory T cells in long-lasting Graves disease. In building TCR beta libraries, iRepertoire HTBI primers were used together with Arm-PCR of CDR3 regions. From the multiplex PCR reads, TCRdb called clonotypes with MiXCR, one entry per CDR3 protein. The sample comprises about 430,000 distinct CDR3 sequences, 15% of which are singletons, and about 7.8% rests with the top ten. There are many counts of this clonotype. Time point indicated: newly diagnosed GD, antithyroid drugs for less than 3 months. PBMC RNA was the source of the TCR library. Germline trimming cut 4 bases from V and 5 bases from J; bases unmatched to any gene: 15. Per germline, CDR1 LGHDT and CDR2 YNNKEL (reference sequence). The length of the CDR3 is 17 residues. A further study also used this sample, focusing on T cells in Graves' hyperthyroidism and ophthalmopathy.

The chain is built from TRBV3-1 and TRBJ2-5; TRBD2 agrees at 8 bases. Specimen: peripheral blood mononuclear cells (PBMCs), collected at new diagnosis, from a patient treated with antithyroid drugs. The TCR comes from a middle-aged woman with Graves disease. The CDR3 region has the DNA TGTGCCAGCAGCCCGGGGGGGGAGACACGGTGGGTGGAGACCCAGTACTTC. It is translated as CASSPGGETRWVETQYF.